This T cell receptor beta chain appears in the sequencing data of a study of T-cell reconstitution after alpha-beta-depleted transplantation in children. General study findings and limits: At around two months after transplant, the alpha-beta T cells were reportedly derived from several hundred expanded clones that came from non-depleted graft cells. Recipient T cells and thymic progenitors that survived gave rise to the high TCRbeta diversity observed at day 60 in some patients. When one year had passed after transplant, most T-cell counts and diversity came from newly produced T cells.

On this clonotype: The antigen is not known.

TCRbeta library construction was performed incorporating unique molecular identifiers. Each CDR3 protein gets one entry after TCRdb re-called the PCR reads with MiXCR. The sample holds 530,000 or so distinct CDR3 sequences, around 27% seen once. This CDR3 is built from 14 residues. In germline, CDR1 is LNHNV, CDR2 YYDKDF (reference sequence). V was cut by 7 bases and J by 5 bases, with 15 bases left in between. The source is a boy in the first two years of life with Wiskott-Aldrich syndrome, due to receive a stem cell transplant. The chain joins TRBV15 to TRBJ2-1, with D perhaps given as TRBD1 or TRBD2 (5 bases each). The material was PBMCs, obtained before TCRalphabeta/CD19-depleted stem cell transplant. CDR3 residues: CATKRTGANNEQFF. The CDR3 DNA sequence: TGTGCCACCAAAAGGACCGGGGCTAACAATGAGCAGTTCTTC.